The rows below give T cell receptor beta chains drawn from one sample of a study of blood T cells in healthy people across ages. TCRdb used MiXCR to reprocess the 5' RACE reads, holding one entry per CDR3 protein. This sample has over 950,000 distinct CDR3 sequences, with around two fifths found just once. Sequenced: blood. The receptors shown here come from a man aged 18 to 35 in good health. Each CDR3 is given with its conserved first and last residue. D genes are given only for firm matches. Not every row has a clone size; where given, it reads once, few, many or a size class.

D gene,clone size,V gene,J gene,CDR3 DNA,CDR3 protein
-,-,TRBV5-1,TRBJ1-2,TGCGCCAGCAGCTTGGCCGGGAAGGGTCTGGGCTATGGCTACACCTTC,CASSLAGKGLGYGYTF
-,-,TRBV12-3/TRBV12-4,TRBJ2-2,TGTGCCAGCAGCCAGACCGGTGGCGGGGAGCTGTTTTTT,CASSQTGGGELFF
TRBD1,-,TRBV12-3/TRBV12-4,TRBJ1-6,TGTGCCAGCAGAAAAACAGGGGCTGAGTCACCCCTCCACTTT,CASRKTGAESPLHF
-,-,TRBV3-1,TRBJ1-2,TGTGCCAGCAGCCAAGTTTTTCGGACAACCTATGGCTACACCTTC,CASSQVFRTTYGYTF
TRBD1,few,TRBV12-3/TRBV12-4,TRBJ1-1,TGTGCCAGCAGTCCGCCTAACAGGGGGAACACTGAAGCTTTCTTT,CASSPPNRGNTEAFF
-,few,TRBV7-6,TRBJ2-1,TGTGCCAGCAGCGCGATCAGCCCCAATGAGCAGTTCTTC,CASSAISPNEQFF
-,-,TRBV6-2/TRBV6-3,TRBJ1-5,TGTGCCAGCAGTTACCAGGGGCAAGGACAGCCCCAGCATTTT,CASSYQGQGQPQHF
TRBD2,many,TRBV11-2,TRBJ2-1,TGTGCCAGCAGCTCGACTAGCGGGGGTTACAATGAGCAGTTCTTC,CASSSTSGGYNEQFF
-,few,TRBV27,TRBJ1-2,TGTGCCAGCAGTTCCCTCTCAGGGGCCAACTATGGCTACACCTTC,CASSSLSGANYGYTF
-,few,TRBV7-9,TRBJ1-2,TGTGCCAGCAGCTTAGAGCTTGTAGGGTTGCGGGGCTACACCTTC,CASSLELVGLRGYTF
-,few,TRBV3-1,TRBJ2-4,TGTGCCAGCAGCCAAGATCGGATGGGGGAACTAGCCAAAAACATTCAGTACTTC,CASSQDRMGELAKNIQYF
-,-,TRBV6-2/TRBV6-3,TRBJ2-7,TGTGCCAGCAGACTCACGCGTCAGGGGGGCTACGAGCAGTACTTC,CASRLTRQGGYEQYF
TRBD2,many,TRBV6-2/TRBV6-3,TRBJ2-1,TGTGCCAGCAGTTACACGACTAGCCGCAATGAGCAGTTCTTC,CASSYTTSRNEQFF
-,-,TRBV6-2/TRBV6-3,TRBJ1-5,TGTGCCAGCAGTTACAATAATCAGCCCCAGCATTTT,CASSYNNQPQHF
TRBD2,few,TRBV12-5,TRBJ2-7,TGTGCTAGTGGTAGCGGGGGGGCCTACGAGCAGTACTTC,CASGSGGAYEQYF
-,many,TRBV20-1,TRBJ2-3,TGCAGAACATCAGGGGGGGGAAACACAGATACGCAGTATTTT,CRTSGGGNTDTQYF
TRBD2,-,TRBV12-3/TRBV12-4,TRBJ2-7,TGTGCCAGCAGTTTGGGAGGGTATAACTACGAGCAGTACTTC,CASSLGGYNYEQYF
TRBD2,-,TRBV20-1,TRBJ2-1,TGCAGTGCTAGAGACCTAGCGGGGGGGCCCTACAATGAGCAGTTCTTC,CSARDLAGGPYNEQFF
TRBD1,few,TRBV5-1,TRBJ2-1,TGCGCCAGCAGCTTCGACAGGGCCGCCAATGAGCAGTTCTTC,CASSFDRAANEQFF
-,many,TRBV20-1,TRBJ2-3,TGCAGTGCTAGTGATCAGGGAGTAAGCACAGATACGCAGTATTTT,CSASDQGVSTDTQYF
-,-,TRBV6-5,TRBJ2-7,TGTGCCAGCAGTTACCGGCCGAGCTCCTACAATGAGCAGTACTTC,CASSYRPSSYNEQYF
-,few,TRBV25-1,TRBJ1-4,TGTGCCAGCAGTGAGCCCGACTATCTGCCCGAAAAACTGTTTTTT,CASSEPDYLPEKLFF
-,many,TRBV27,TRBJ2-3,TGTGCCAGCAGTTTTTCCGGGGGAGATACGCAGTATTTT,CASSFSGGDTQYF
-,-,TRBV6-2/TRBV6-3,TRBJ2-7,TGTGCCAGCAGTTACGCCCGGATGGTGCCCCTCTACGAGCAGTACTTC,CASSYARMVPLYEQYF
-,-,TRBV6-1,TRBJ2-7,TGTGCCAGCCAACAGTGGGCCACCTTGGGGGAGCAGTACTTC,CASQQWATLGEQYF
-,-,TRBV6-2/TRBV6-3,TRBJ1-1,TGTGCCAGCAGTTACTCAACCGGACGGGCTTTCTTT,CASSYSTGRAFF
TRBD1,few,TRBV12-3/TRBV12-4,TRBJ1-1,TGTGCCAGCCGCTGGGAGGGGGCGAACACTGAAGCTTTCTTT,CASRWEGANTEAFF
-,-,TRBV28,TRBJ1-5,TGTGCCAGCAGTCCTTCCCGCCACGCCTTTACACGTTTACTTAATCAGCCCCAGCATTTT,CASSPSRHAFTRLLNQPQHF
-,once,TRBV2,TRBJ1-2,TGTGCCAGCAGTGAAGGGACCCCTAACTATGGCTACACCTTC,CASSEGTPNYGYTF
TRBD1,-,TRBV20-1,TRBJ1-4,TGCAGTGCTGGAGACGAGACAGGGTATAATGAAAAACTGTATTTT,CSAGDETGYNEKLYF
-,-,TRBV25-1,TRBJ1-2,TGTGCCAGCAGTGAGCTCGTGGCAAGGGGAGGCTACACCTTC,CASSELVARGGYTF
-,-,TRBV12-3/TRBV12-4,TRBJ2-5,TGTGCCAGCAGTTTTTCGGGGGCTACGGAGACCCAGTACTTC,CASSFSGATETQYF
-,few,TRBV4-3,TRBJ1-5,TGCGCCAGCAGCCAAAACCACAGGGTTCACCAGCCCCAGCATTTT,CASSQNHRVHQPQHF
TRBD1,few,TRBV15,TRBJ1-4,TGTGCCACCAGCAGAGGTGCAGGGGGGGATGAAAAACTGTTTTTT,CATSRGAGGDEKLFF
TRBD1,-,TRBV12-5,TRBJ2-7,TGTGCTAGTGGTTTGCCGTGGACAGGGTTCTACGAGCAGTACTTC,CASGLPWTGFYEQYF
TRBD2,-,TRBV7-9,TRBJ2-5,TGTGCCAGCAGCTTAGGCGGGGGTGATGAGCAGTACTTC,CASSLGGGDEQYF
-,few,TRBV3-1,TRBJ1-2,TGTGCCAGCAGCCAAGATGGAGGACGGACCTCTAACTATGGCTACACCTTC,CASSQDGGRTSNYGYTF
-,many,TRBV20-1,TRBJ2-1,TGCAGTGCTAGAAATTTGGGCAGGGTGGATGAGCAGTTCTTC,CSARNLGRVDEQFF
-,-,TRBV9,TRBJ2-7,TGTGCCAGCAGCAATAGCGGCTCCTCCTACAATGAGCAGTACTTC,CASSNSGSSYNEQYF
TRBD2,-,TRBV20-1,TRBJ2-7,TGCAGTGCAAAAGCGGGGGCCGGCTCCTACGAGCAGTACTTC,CSAKAGAGSYEQYF
TRBD1,-,TRBV7-9,TRBJ1-2,TGTGCCAGCAGTCTCATGACAGGGAGCCTTGACTACACCTTC,CASSLMTGSLDYTF
TRBD1,-,TRBV12-3/TRBV12-4,TRBJ2-1,TGTGCCAGCAGTCCACATAAGCCCGGGACAGGGGGTGATGAGCAGTTCTTC,CASSPHKPGTGGDEQFF
-,many,TRBV7-2,TRBJ1-2,TGTGCCAGCAGCTTGGGCTCAGTGGACTATGGCTACACCTTC,CASSLGSVDYGYTF
-,-,TRBV24-1,TRBJ1-2,TGTGCCACCAGTGCTTGGGGGCAGGACAAATATGGCTACACCTTC,CATSAWGQDKYGYTF
TRBD1,-,TRBV14,TRBJ2-3,TGTGCCAGCAGCCAAACCGGGACAGGGAATACGCAGTATTTT,CASSQTGTGNTQYF
-,few,TRBV6-6,TRBJ2-1,TGTGCCAGCAGTATAGGGACCTACAATGAGCAGTTCTTC,CASSIGTYNEQFF